This T cell receptor (beta chain) was found in a study of cytomegalovirus exposure and HLA in healthy donors. Notes on the study in general: For most subjects, TCR beta sequences were reported to predict HLA-A and HLA-B alleles with accuracy. In vitro work confirmed that a few CMV-associated chains recognize CMV antigens.

Both 60 Vbeta primers and 13 Jbeta primers went into the PCR. Sequencing used immunoSEQ multiplex PCR; TCRdb keeps in-frame clones, though not all of them. The table lists under 150,000 clones, 80% of them singletons. V lost 1 base and J 3 bases, leaving 9 bases between the germline ends. The CDR3 totals 14 residues. CDR1 and CDR2 from the germline V gene are SEHNR and FQNEAQ (reference sequence). About this clone: Its antigen is unidentified.

The sequencing sample was made of PBMCs. This receptor was identified in a young man in good health and CMV-seronegative. The V gene is TRBV7-9, the J gene TRBJ1-1, with a tentative D call TRBD1 (6 bases). This CDR3 is CASSLDRAHTEAFF. The CDR3 nucleotides are TGTGCCAGCAGCTTAGACAGGGCTCACACTGAAGCTTTCTTT.